This is a list of T cell receptor beta chains from one sample in a study of T cell repertoires in cytomegalovirus infection. MiXCR, run by TCRdb on the reads, gives a single entry per CDR3 protein. The table has some 390,000 distinct CDR3 sequences, about a sixth seen once. The sequenced material came from PBMCs. These receptors all come from a human donor in good health (CMV status not recorded). Some clones in this sample may be carry-over from other donors' samples. Each CDR3 is given with its conserved first and last residue. A D gene is named only where the DNA matches it firmly. Rows give clone size only sometimes, using once, few, many, or a class for an expanded clone.

d_call: .; j_call: TRBJ1-4; v_call: TRBV7-2; clone_size: many; cdr3_nt: TGTGCCAGCAGTAAGAGGGGGGAGGTTCTGTTTTTT; cdr3_aa: CASSKRGEVLFF
d_call: .; j_call: TRBJ1-5; v_call: TRBV19; clone_size: many; cdr3_nt: TGTGCCACCCGCCGGGGAAATCAGCCCCAGCATTTT; cdr3_aa: CATRRGNQPQHF
d_call: .; j_call: TRBJ1-5; v_call: TRBV6-6; clone_size: .; cdr3_nt: TGTGCCAGCAGCAACGACTTAAGTTCAAGGGAGGCGCCTTGGAATCAGCCCCAGCATTTT; cdr3_aa: CASSNDLSSREAPWNQPQHF
d_call: .; j_call: TRBJ2-3; v_call: TRBV7-2; clone_size: few; cdr3_nt: TGTGCCAGCAGCTCCCTGCTCGGGTCTGATACGCAGTATTTT; cdr3_aa: CASSSLLGSDTQYF
d_call: .; j_call: TRBJ2-3; v_call: TRBV7-2; clone_size: many; cdr3_nt: TGTGCCAGCAGCTTAGTTAGCGGCTTGCTTCAGGGTACGCAGTATTTT; cdr3_aa: CASSLVSGLLQGTQYF
d_call: .; j_call: TRBJ1-5; v_call: TRBV7-8; clone_size: many; cdr3_nt: TGTGCCAGCAGCTCCCCGTCTTGGCAGGGAGTAAATCAGCCCCAGCATTTT; cdr3_aa: CASSSPSWQGVNQPQHF
d_call: .; j_call: TRBJ2-7; v_call: TRBV7-8; clone_size: many; cdr3_nt: TGTGCCAGCAGCTTAACGCCTGACCTGGAGCAGTACTTC; cdr3_aa: CASSLTPDLEQYF
d_call: .; j_call: TRBJ1-6; v_call: TRBV2; clone_size: .; cdr3_nt: TGTGCCAGCACCGAAAGGATTAATTCACCCCTCCACTTT; cdr3_aa: CASTERINSPLHF
d_call: .; j_call: TRBJ2-3; v_call: TRBV7-9; clone_size: many; cdr3_nt: TGTGCCAGCAGGGCTCCCGGGGGCACAGATACGCAGTATTTT; cdr3_aa: CASRAPGGTDTQYF
d_call: TRBD2; j_call: TRBJ2-1; v_call: TRBV27; clone_size: .; cdr3_nt: TGTGCCAGCAGTTCCCCGGGGGGGCGGGGGGGTACAGGGCAGTTCTTC; cdr3_aa: CASSSPGGRGGTGQFF
d_call: .; j_call: TRBJ1-3; v_call: TRBV12-3/TRBV12-4; clone_size: many; cdr3_nt: TGTGCCAGCAGTAATCGAGGGTCTGGAAACACCATATATTTT; cdr3_aa: CASSNRGSGNTIYF
d_call: TRBD2; j_call: TRBJ2-3; v_call: TRBV7-2; clone_size: many; cdr3_nt: TGTGCCAGCAGCTTACGGGCGGGGGGCCACCGGGGCACAGATACGCAGTATTTT; cdr3_aa: CASSLRAGGHRGTDTQYF
d_call: TRBD1; j_call: TRBJ2-7; v_call: TRBV20-1; clone_size: few; cdr3_nt: TGCAGTGCTAGAGATGTGGGACAGGGGCTGACTTACGAGCAGTACTTC; cdr3_aa: CSARDVGQGLTYEQYF
d_call: .; j_call: TRBJ2-1; v_call: TRBV7-2; clone_size: many; cdr3_nt: TGTGCCAGCAGCTCCTCCGGGATTCCCAACAATGAGCAGTTCTTC; cdr3_aa: CASSSSGIPNNEQFF
d_call: .; j_call: TRBJ1-5; v_call: TRBV7-2; clone_size: many; cdr3_nt: TGTGCCTCGACCAATTTCGATCAGCCCCAGCATTTT; cdr3_aa: CASTNFDQPQHF
d_call: .; j_call: TRBJ1-1; v_call: TRBV27; clone_size: .; cdr3_nt: TGTGCCAGCAGCCCCCTTAAACAGAGCACTGAAGCTTTCTTT; cdr3_aa: CASSPLKQSTEAFF
d_call: .; j_call: TRBJ2-3; v_call: TRBV5-5; clone_size: .; cdr3_nt: TGTGCCAGCAGCTTCGTGACGGCTAGCACAGATACGCAGTATTTT; cdr3_aa: CASSFVTASTDTQYF
d_call: .; j_call: TRBJ2-3; v_call: TRBV11-3; clone_size: .; cdr3_nt: TGTGCCAGCAGCTTAGGACGGGAGTTTGCGAAAGATACGCAGTATTTT; cdr3_aa: CASSLGREFAKDTQYF
d_call: .; j_call: TRBJ1-1; v_call: TRBV7-2; clone_size: many; cdr3_nt: TGTGCCAGCAGCTTAGCGTTCAGGTACACTGAAGCTTTCTTT; cdr3_aa: CASSLAFRYTEAFF
d_call: .; j_call: TRBJ1-1; v_call: TRBV6-8; clone_size: .; cdr3_nt: TGTGCCAGCTTCCCGGGGTCCCCCCTGGGGACTGAAGCTTTCTTT; cdr3_aa: CASFPGSPLGTEAFF
d_call: TRBD1; j_call: TRBJ2-7; v_call: TRBV25-1; clone_size: .; cdr3_nt: TGTGCCAGCAGCTGGCAGTCCCCCAGGGGGGAGCAGTACTTC; cdr3_aa: CASSWQSPRGEQYF
d_call: .; j_call: TRBJ1-1; v_call: TRBV7-2; clone_size: many; cdr3_nt: TGTGCCAGCAGCTTAGAACAGGATTACACTGAAGCTTTCTTT; cdr3_aa: CASSLEQDYTEAFF
d_call: .; j_call: TRBJ2-2; v_call: TRBV28; clone_size: few; cdr3_nt: TGTGCCAGCCAGGACTATTCGACCGGGGAGCTGTTTTTT; cdr3_aa: CASQDYSTGELFF